These 29 T cell receptor beta chains were sequenced from one sample in a study of blood T cell repertoires in COVID-19. Clones were sequenced by immunoSEQ multiplex PCR, and TCRdb holds only the in-frame ones, with some missing. The sample records 180,000 or so clones, about 85% being singletons. What was sequenced was peripheral blood. The receptors come from a woman aged 60-75 years with acute or convalescent COVID-19.

J is TRBJ1-5 and V is TRBV28, with D possibly matching TRBD1 (6 bases). This CDR3 has 12 amino acids. Germline values: CDR1 MDHEN, CDR2 SYDVKM. The V end was cut by 6 bases, the J end by 8 bases, with 11 bases between. The CDR3 nucleotides read TGTGCCAGCAGCGAGGGGGGGGAGCCCCAGCATTTT. This codes for CASSEGGEPQHF.

V and J are TRBV7-9 and TRBJ1-1; no firm D call. The length of the CDR3 is 14 residues. Germline CDR1 reads SEHNR; CDR2 reads FQNEAQ (reference sequence). Trimming took 4 bases from V and 3 from J, leaving 12 bases between them. The CDR3 protein is CASSSTQRDTEAFF. CDR3 nucleotide sequence: TGTGCCAGCAGCTCTACCCAGAGGGACACTGAAGCTTTCTTT.

This clone turned up a few times. The rearrangement uses TRBV5-1 and TRBJ2-5, with unresolved D. CDR1 and CDR2 (germline): SGHRS, YFSETQ. The ends were cut back, 4 bases at V and 5 bases at J, with 6 bases in the middle. The CDR3 runs 11 residues. CDR3 nucleotide sequence: TGCGCCAGCAGCGACGGGGAGACCCAGTACTTC. It translates to CASSDGETQYF.

This chain connects TRBV6-5 to TRBJ1-6, with 12 bases identical to TRBD1. Per germline, CDR1 MNHEY and CDR2 SVGAGI. This CDR3 spans 15 amino acids. Trimming at V came to 6 bases and at J to 7 bases, leaving 4 bases not matched to a gene. The CDR3 DNA is TGTGCCAGCAGCCTGGGACAGGGGGCGAATTCACCCCTCCACTTT. Amino acid sequence: CASSLGQGANSPLHF.

This chain joins TRBV2 and TRBJ2-1, with a possible D match to TRBD1 (5 bases). Germline lookup yields CDR1 SNHLY and CDR2 FYNNEI. The CDR3 covers 12 residues. V was cut by 4 bases and J by 6 bases, with 7 bases left in between. CDR3 loop: CASSGQFNEQFF. Here the CDR3 DNA reads TGTGCCAGCAGTGGACAGTTCAATGAGCAGTTCTTC.

The gene calls are TRBV9 and TRBJ1-2, with 10 bases fitting TRBD1. This CDR3 contains 14 residues. V shed 0 bases and J 8 bases; nucleotides not matched to a gene: 4. Germline-derived CDR1 and CDR2 are SGDLS and YYNGEE. In nucleotides, the CDR3 is TGTGCCAGCAGCGTAGGACAGGGGGCGTGGGGCTACACCTTC. Protein: CASSVGQGAWGYTF.

The chain carries TRBV28 and TRBJ1-2; 9 nucleotides agree with TRBD1. The CDR3 has 13 residues. From germline, CDR1 is MDHEN and CDR2 SYDVKM. V lost 10 bases to trimming and J lost 9 bases; unmatched junction nucleotides: 12. CDR3 DNA sequence: TGTGCCACCTATCCGGGACAGGGAGGGCGCTACACCTTC. This gives the protein CATYPGQGGRYTF.

A single count supports this clone. The chain joins TRBV5-8 to TRBJ2-3, with TRBD2 matching 13 bases. V lost 0 bases to trimming and J lost 5 bases; unmatched junction nucleotides: 6. The CDR3 contains 17 residues. From germline, CDR1 is SGHTS and CDR2 YDEGEE. This CDR3 reads CASSLGTSGSLLDTQYF. In DNA, the CDR3 is TGTGCCAGCAGCTTGGGGACTAGCGGGAGTCTGTTAGATACGCAGTATTTT.

This chain connects TRBV7-8 to TRBJ1-2, with D possibly TRBD1 on 6 matching bases. This CDR3 comprises 10 residues. The germline V gene encodes CDR1 SGHVS and CDR2 FQNEAQ. Trimming took 5 bases from V and 8 from J, leaving 6 bases between them. CDR3 nucleotides: TGTGCCAGCAGCCAGGGGGGCTACACCTTC. Encoded protein: CASSQGGYTF.

The CDR3 region is CASRHITEAFF. The CDR3 DNA reads as TGTGCCAGCAGACACATAACTGAAGCTTTCTTT. V usage is TRBV6-5 and J usage is TRBJ1-1; no clear D. V was clipped by 6 bases and J by 5 bases, with 7 bases between them. The germline V gene has CDR1 MNHEY and CDR2 SVGAGI. This CDR3 has 11 amino acids.

This chain links TRBV18 with TRBJ1-1, with TRBD1 matching over 7 bases. CDR3 length: 15 amino acids. V trimming: 8 bases; J trimming: 1 base; junction bases outside the gene matches: 10. The germline V gene encodes CDR1 KGHSH and CDR2 LQKENI. CDR3 in amino acids: CASTPSGQPNTEAFF. CDR3 DNA sequence: TGTGCCAGCACGCCCTCGGGACAGCCGAACACTGAAGCTTTCTTT.

The chain couples TRBV21-1 to TRBJ2-7; the DNA was not used to check the table's D call, TRBD1. TRBV21-1 is shown as a pseudogene. This CDR3 is built from 14 residues. The CDR3: CASSKVRRGMAQYF. DNA of the CDR3: TGTGCCAGCAGCAAAGTCCGCAGGGGAATGGCGCAGTACTTC.

The chain uses TRBV25-1 and TRBJ2-7; 10 positions agree with TRBD2. Germline CDR1 is MGHDK and CDR2 is SYGVNS. V was clipped by 5 bases and J by 6 bases; unmatched bases: 7. The CDR3 is made up of 14 amino acids. The CDR3 nucleotides are TGTGCCAGCAGTACCGGGACTAGCGAATCCGAGCAGTACTTC. Translation gives CASSTGTSESEQYF.

This chain links TRBV2 with TRBJ2-1; the D gene is possibly TRBD2 (5 bases). V gave up 6 bases and J gave up 10 bases, with 22 bases separating them. The CDR3 runs 15 residues. The V gene's germline CDR1 is SNHLY and CDR2 FYNNEI. The CDR3 region has the DNA TGTGCCAGCAGCGTCGACCACCTGGCCGGGGAGGAGCAGTTCTTC. Its protein product is CASSVDHLAGEEQFF.

The V call is TRBV5-4, the J call TRBJ1-1; TRBD1 matches 7 bases. With 4 bases clipped from V and 7 bases from J, the junction kept 13 bases outside the gene matches. From germline, CDR1 is SGHNT and CDR2 YYREEE (reference sequence). The CDR3 consists of 15 residues. DNA for the CDR3: TGTGCCAGCAGCCAACCTAAGGGGGCTCAGGGTGAAGCTTTCTTT. This codes for CASSQPKGAQGEAFF.

CDR3 nucleotides: TGCGCCAGCAGCCTACCGGGGAGCGGGAGAGGAGAGACCCAGTACTTC. This sequence encodes CASSLPGSGRGETQYF. The chain carries TRBV5-1 and TRBJ2-5; 8 bases match TRBD2. CDR3 length: 16 residues. The V and J ends lost 4 bases and 4 bases, in that order; junction bases with no gene match: 12. CDR1 SGHRS and CDR2 YFSETQ come from the germline V gene.

The chain's CDR3 is CAIREGTASNYGYTF. The DNA of the CDR3 is TGTGCCATCAGAGAGGGGACAGCGTCTAACTATGGCTACACCTTC. V usage is TRBV10-3 and J usage is TRBJ1-2; 7 nucleotides match TRBD1. V trimming: 6 bases; J trimming: 0 bases; junction bases outside the gene matches: 7. CDR1 and CDR2 (germline): ENHRY, SYGVKD. The CDR3 covers 15 residues.

In its sample, this clone was seen once. The V gene is TRBV5-4, the J gene TRBJ2-5; 8 bases line up with TRBD1. Germline lookup yields CDR1 SGHNT and CDR2 YYREEE (reference sequence). The CDR3 is made up of 15 amino acids. Trimming removed 2 bases from V and 5 bases from J; junction bases left unmatched: 8. CDR3 amino acids: CASSFSLDRVETQYF. CDR3 DNA: TGTGCCAGCAGCTTCTCTTTGGACAGGGTGGAGACCCAGTACTTC.

The rearrangement links TRBV5-5 to TRBJ2-7; 7 nucleotides match TRBD1. J gave up 0 bases and V 2 bases, and 5 bases lay outside the gene matches. The CDR3 is 15 amino acids. CDR1 is SGHKS and CDR2 is YYEKEE in the germline V gene (reference sequence). The CDR3 spells CASSFPTGLSYEQYF. Here the CDR3 DNA reads TGTGCCAGCAGCTTCCCGACAGGGCTCTCCTACGAGCAGTACTTC.

For the CDR3, the DNA is TGTGCCAGCAGCCGGGACAGGGGTCGGGAAAAACTGTTTTTT. It specifies CASSRDRGREKLFF. This sequence joins TRBV2 and TRBJ1-4; 10 nucleotides agree with TRBD1. V shed 6 bases, J shed 8 bases, and the junction held 6 bases outside the gene matches. The CDR3 extends over 14 amino acids. Looked up from germline, CDR1 is SNHLY and CDR2 is FYNNEI.

This clone showed up just a few times. This chain uses TRBV5-1 with TRBJ1-2; 7 bases are a match to TRBD1. Germline CDR1 is SGHRS and CDR2 is YFSETQ. This CDR3 has 13 amino acids. Trimming at V came to 4 bases and at J to 8 bases, leaving 8 bases not matched to a gene. CDR3 sequence reads: CASSLEGARGYTF. Written as DNA, the CDR3 is TGCGCCAGCAGCCTTGAGGGGGCGCGGGGCTACACCTTC.

The chain uses TRBV5-1 and TRBJ1-2; unclear D gene. Per the germline V gene, CDR1 is SGHRS and CDR2 is YFSETQ. V lost 0 bases, J lost 2 bases, and 5 bases lay in between. The CDR3 is 13 amino acids. The CDR3 spells CASSLDANYGYTF. DNA of the CDR3: TGCGCCAGCAGCTTGGACGCGAACTATGGCTACACCTTC. The full variable domain, completed using reference TRBV5-1 and TRBJ1-2, is KAGVTQTPRYLIKTRGQQVTLSCSPISGHRSVSWYQQTPGQGLQFLFEYFSETQRNKGNFPGRFSGRQFSNSRSEMNVSTLELGDSALYLCASSLDANYGYTFGSGTRLTVV.

The gene calls are TRBV5-1 and TRBJ2-3; the D gene is possibly TRBD2 (5 bases). Trimming left V 4 bases short and J 0 bases short, with 9 bases between. CDR1 is SGHRS, CDR2 YFSETQ, per germline. The CDR3 runs to 14 residues. CDR3 coding DNA: TGCGCCAGCAGCGCAGGAGGTAGCACAGATACGCAGTATTTT. It is translated as CASSAGGSTDTQYF.

This clone showed up just a few times. V is TRBV18 and J is TRBJ2-1; D might be TRBD2 (6 bases). This CDR3 is built from 16 residues. Trimming left V 6 bases short and J 3 bases short, with 18 bases between. CDR1 is KGHSH, CDR2 LQKENI, per germline. CDR3 residues: CASSPTGTPYYNEQFF. The CDR3 DNA is TGTGCCAGCTCCCCTACCGGGACTCCCTACTACAATGAGCAGTTCTTC.

The rearrangement joins TRBV28 to TRBJ2-1, with D perhaps TRBD2 (6 bases). The germline gives CDR1 MDHEN, CDR2 SYDVKM. The CDR3 sequence is 14 residues long. V shed 2 bases and J shed 10 bases, with 15 bases lying between them. CDR3 sequence: CASSLAGSSGEQFF. The CDR3 DNA follows: TGTGCCAGCAGTTTAGCGGGGTCTTCGGGAGAGCAGTTCTTC.

This chain joins TRBV29-1 and TRBJ2-4, with D perhaps TRBD2 (5 bases). The length of the CDR3 is 16 residues. Germline V CDR1 and CDR2: SQVTM, ANQGSEA. Trimming took 1 base from V and 5 from J, leaving 18 bases between them. CDR3 region: CSVEGGRSLAQNIQYF. Here the CDR3 DNA reads TGCAGCGTTGAAGGGGGTCGTTCGCTAGCTCAAAACATTCAGTACTTC.

The V gene is TRBV2, the J gene TRBJ1-3, with D possibly matching TRBD1 (6 bases). Germline values: CDR1 SNHLY, CDR2 FYNNEI. This CDR3 is built from 14 residues. The V end was cut by 5 bases, the J end by 0 bases, with 8 bases between. CDR3: CASSSDSSGNTIYF. In nucleotides, the CDR3 is TGTGCCAGCAGTTCGGACAGCTCTGGAAACACCATATATTTT.

The genes are TRBV3-1 (or the pseudogene TRBV3-2) and TRBJ1-5; TRBD1 aligns across 9 bases. J lost 9 bases, V lost 1 base, and 4 bases had no gene match. CDR3 length: 14 residues. Germline CDR1 reads LGHDT; CDR2 reads YNNKEL (reference sequence). The CDR3 reads CASSQGTGVGPQHF. DNA for the CDR3: TGTGCCAGCAGCCAAGGGACAGGGGTCGGGCCCCAGCATTTT.

The J gene is TRBJ1-1, the V gene TRBV28; the D is unclear. The CDR3 is 14 amino acids. Germline values: CDR1 MDHEN, CDR2 SYDVKM. Trimming removed 7 bases from V and 4 bases from J, with 16 bases in between. CDR3 coding DNA: TGTGCCAGCACCATCACGCAACTCGGCACTGAAGCTTTCTTT. It is translated as CASTITQLGTEAFF.